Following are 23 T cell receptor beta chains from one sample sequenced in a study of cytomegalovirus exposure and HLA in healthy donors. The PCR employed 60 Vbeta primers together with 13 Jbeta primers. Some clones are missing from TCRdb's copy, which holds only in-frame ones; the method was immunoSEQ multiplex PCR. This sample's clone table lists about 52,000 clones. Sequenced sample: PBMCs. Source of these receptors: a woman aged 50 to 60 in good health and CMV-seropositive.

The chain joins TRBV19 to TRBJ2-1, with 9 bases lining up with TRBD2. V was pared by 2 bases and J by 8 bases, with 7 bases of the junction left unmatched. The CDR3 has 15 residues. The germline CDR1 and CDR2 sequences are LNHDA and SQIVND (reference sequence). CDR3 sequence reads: CASSIPGLADDEQFF. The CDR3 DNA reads TGTGCCAGTAGTATACCGGGACTAGCCGATGATGAGCAGTTCTTC.

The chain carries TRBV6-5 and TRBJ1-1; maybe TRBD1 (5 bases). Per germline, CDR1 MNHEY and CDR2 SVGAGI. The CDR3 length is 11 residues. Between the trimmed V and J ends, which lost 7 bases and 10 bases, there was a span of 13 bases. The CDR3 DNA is TGTGCCAGCACCTCGGGGCGGGGAGCTTTCTTT. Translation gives CASTSGRGAFF.

The CDR3 spells CASSVATGATEAFF. CDR3 bases: TGTGCCAGCAGCGTAGCTACAGGGGCCACTGAAGCTTTCTTT. The chain is built from TRBV9 and TRBJ1-1; TRBD1 matches at 7 bases. This CDR3 has 14 residues. Germline V gives CDR1 SGDLS, CDR2 YYNGEE. V shed 0 bases and J 4 bases; nucleotides not matched to a gene: 3.

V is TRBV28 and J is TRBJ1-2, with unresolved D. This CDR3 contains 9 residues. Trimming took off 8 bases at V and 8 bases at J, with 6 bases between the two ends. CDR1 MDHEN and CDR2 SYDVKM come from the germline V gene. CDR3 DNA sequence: TGTGCCAGCGGTCAGGGCTACACCTTC. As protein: CASGQGYTF.

The CDR3 region is CASSQSKGQAETQYF. CDR3 in DNA: TGCGCCAGCAGCCAATCAAAAGGTCAGGCGGAGACCCAGTACTTC. This rearrangement joins TRBV4-3 to TRBJ2-5; D uncertain. The CDR3 sequence is 15 residues long. Germline assignment: CDR1 LGHNA and CDR2 YSLEER. V shed 2 bases and J shed 5 bases, with 15 bases lying between them.

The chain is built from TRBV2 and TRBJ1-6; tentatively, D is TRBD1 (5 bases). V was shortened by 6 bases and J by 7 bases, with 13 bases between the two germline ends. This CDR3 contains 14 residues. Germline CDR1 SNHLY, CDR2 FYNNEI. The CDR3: CASRLSGENSPLHF. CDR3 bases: TGTGCCAGCAGGCTCTCGGGGGAAAATTCACCCCTCCACTTT.

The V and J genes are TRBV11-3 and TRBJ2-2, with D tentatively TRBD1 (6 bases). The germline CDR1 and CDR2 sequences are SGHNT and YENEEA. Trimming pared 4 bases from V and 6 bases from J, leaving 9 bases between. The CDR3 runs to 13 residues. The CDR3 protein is CASSYRDPGELFF. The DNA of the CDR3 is TGTGCCAGCAGCTACAGGGACCCCGGGGAGCTGTTTTTT.

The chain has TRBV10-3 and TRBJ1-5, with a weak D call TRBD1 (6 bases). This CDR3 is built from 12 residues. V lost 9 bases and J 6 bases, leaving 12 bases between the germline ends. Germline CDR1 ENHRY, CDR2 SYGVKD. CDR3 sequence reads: CAIGTISQPQHF. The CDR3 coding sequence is TGTGCCATAGGGACAATCTCTCAGCCCCAGCATTTT.

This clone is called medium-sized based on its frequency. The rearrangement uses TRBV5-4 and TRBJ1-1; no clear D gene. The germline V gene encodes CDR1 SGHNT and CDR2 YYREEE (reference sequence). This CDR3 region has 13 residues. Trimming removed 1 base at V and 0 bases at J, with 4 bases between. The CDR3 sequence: CASSLSVNTEAFF. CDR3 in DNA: TGTGCCAGCAGCTTGTCGGTGAACACTGAAGCTTTCTTT.

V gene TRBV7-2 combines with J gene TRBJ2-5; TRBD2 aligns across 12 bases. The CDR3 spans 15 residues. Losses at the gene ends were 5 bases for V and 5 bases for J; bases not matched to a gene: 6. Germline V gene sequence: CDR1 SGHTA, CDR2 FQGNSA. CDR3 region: CASSIWTSGVETQYF. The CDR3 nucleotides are TGTGCCAGCAGCATCTGGACTAGCGGGGTGGAGACCCAGTACTTC.

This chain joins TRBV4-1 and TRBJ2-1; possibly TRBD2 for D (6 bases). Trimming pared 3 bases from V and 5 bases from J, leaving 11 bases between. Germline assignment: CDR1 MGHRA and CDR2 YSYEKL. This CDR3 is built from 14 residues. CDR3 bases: TGCGCCAGCAGCCAGAAGGGACTCAACAATGAGCAGTTCTTC. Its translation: CASSQKGLNNEQFF.

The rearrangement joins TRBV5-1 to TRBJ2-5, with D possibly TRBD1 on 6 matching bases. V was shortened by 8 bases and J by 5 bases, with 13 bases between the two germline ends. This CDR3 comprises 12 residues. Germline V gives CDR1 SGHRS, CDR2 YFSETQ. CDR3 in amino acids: CASTGSTETQYF. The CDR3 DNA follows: TGCGCCAGTACAGGGTCTACTGAGACCCAGTACTTC.

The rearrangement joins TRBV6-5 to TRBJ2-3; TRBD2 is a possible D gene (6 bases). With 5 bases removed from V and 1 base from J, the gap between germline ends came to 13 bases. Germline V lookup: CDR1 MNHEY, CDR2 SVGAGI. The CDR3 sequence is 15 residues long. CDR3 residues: CASSTWDSGTDTQYF. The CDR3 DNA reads TGTGCCAGCAGTACCTGGGACTCCGGCACAGATACGCAGTATTTT.

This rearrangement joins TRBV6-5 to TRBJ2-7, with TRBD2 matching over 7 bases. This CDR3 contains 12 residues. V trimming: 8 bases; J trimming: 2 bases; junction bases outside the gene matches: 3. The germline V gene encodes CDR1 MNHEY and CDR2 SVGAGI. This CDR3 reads CASQGGAYEQYF. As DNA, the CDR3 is TGTGCCAGCCAGGGAGGGGCCTACGAGCAGTACTTC.

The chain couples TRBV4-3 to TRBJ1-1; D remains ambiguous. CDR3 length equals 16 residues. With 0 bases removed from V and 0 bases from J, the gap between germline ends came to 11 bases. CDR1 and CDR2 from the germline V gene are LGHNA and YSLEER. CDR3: CASSQDYAALNTEAFF. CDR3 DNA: TGCGCCAGCAGCCAAGATTATGCGGCCTTGAACACTGAAGCTTTCTTT.

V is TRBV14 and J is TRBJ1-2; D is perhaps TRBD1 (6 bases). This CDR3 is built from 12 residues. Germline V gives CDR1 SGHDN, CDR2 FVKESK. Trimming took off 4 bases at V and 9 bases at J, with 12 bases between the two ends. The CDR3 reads CASSLQGLSYTF. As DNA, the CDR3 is TGTGCCAGCAGCCTACAGGGTTTGAGCTACACCTTC.

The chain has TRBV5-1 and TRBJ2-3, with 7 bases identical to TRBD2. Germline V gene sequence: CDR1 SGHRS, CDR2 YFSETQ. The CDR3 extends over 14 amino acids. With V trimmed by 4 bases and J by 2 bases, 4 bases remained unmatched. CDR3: CASSPGGFTDTQYF. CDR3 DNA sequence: TGCGCCAGCAGCCCGGGGGGATTCACAGATACGCAGTATTTT.

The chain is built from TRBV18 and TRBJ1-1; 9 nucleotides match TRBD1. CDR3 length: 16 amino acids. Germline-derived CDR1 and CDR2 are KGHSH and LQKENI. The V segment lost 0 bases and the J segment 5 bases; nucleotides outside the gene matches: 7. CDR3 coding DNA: TGTGCCAGCTCACCACCTATACAGGGGGCTGTTACTGAAGCTTTCTTT. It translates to CASSPPIQGAVTEAFF.

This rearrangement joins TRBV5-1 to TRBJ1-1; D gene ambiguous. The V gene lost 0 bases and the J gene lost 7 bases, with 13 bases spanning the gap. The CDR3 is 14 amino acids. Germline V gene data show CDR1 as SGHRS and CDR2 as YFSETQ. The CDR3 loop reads CASSLGQARGEAFF. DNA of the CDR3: TGCGCCAGCAGCTTGGGGCAGGCCCGGGGTGAAGCTTTCTTT.

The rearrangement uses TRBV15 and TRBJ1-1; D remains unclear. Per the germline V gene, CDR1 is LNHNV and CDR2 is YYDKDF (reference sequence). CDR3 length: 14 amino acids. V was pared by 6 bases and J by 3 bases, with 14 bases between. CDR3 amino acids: CATRFSPEDTEAFF. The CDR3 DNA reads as TGTGCCACCAGGTTCAGTCCAGAAGACACTGAAGCTTTCTTT.

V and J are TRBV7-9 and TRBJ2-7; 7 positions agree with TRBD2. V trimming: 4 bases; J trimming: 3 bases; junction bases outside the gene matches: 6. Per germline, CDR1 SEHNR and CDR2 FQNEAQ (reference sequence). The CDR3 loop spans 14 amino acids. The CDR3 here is CASSSPSGGYEQYF. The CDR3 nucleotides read TGTGCCAGCAGCTCCCCGTCGGGGGGCTACGAGCAGTACTTC. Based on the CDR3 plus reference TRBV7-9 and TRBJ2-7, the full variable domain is DTGVSQNPRHKITKRGQNVTFRCDPISEHNRLYWYRQTLGQGPEFLTYFQNEAQLEKSRLLSDRFSAERPKGSFSTLEIQRTEQGDSAMYLCASSSPSGGYEQYFGPGTRLTVT.

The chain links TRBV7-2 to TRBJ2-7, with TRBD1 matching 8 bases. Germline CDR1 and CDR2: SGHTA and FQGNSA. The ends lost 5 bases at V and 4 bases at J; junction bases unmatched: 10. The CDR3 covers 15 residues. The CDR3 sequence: CASSPRTGIGYEQYF. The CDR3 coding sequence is TGTGCCAGCAGCCCTAGGACAGGGATCGGTTACGAGCAGTACTTC.

The CDR3 is CAWSQGIYNSPLHF. The CDR3 DNA sequence: TGTGCCTGGAGCCAGGGAATATATAATTCACCCCTCCACTTT. The rearrangement joins TRBV30 to TRBJ1-6, with D perhaps matching TRBD1 (5 bases). Germline V CDR1 and CDR2: GTSNPN, SVGIG (reference sequence). V was shortened by 3 bases and J by 4 bases, with 10 bases between the two germline ends. The length of the CDR3 is 14 residues.